These 26 T cell receptor beta chains share one sample of origin, sequenced in a study of control samples from healthy donors and cancer patients. TCRdb keeps only in-frame clones here, not all; method: immunoSEQ multiplex PCR. The repertoire holds more than 85,000 clones, approximately 84% seen once, with around 40% in the top ten. Sequencing input: PBMCs. The receptor set was obtained from a man between 65 and 79 years old with lung cancer.

The V and J genes are TRBV11-2 and TRBJ1-3; D not certain. This CDR3 spans 14 amino acids. V was clipped by 4 bases and J by 2 bases, with 9 bases between them. Germline V gene lookup returns CDR1 SGHAT and CDR2 FQNNGV. The CDR3 protein is CASSYLLAGNTIYF. Here the CDR3 DNA reads TGTGCCAGCAGCTATCTTCTCGCTGGAAACACCATATATTTT.

This chain links TRBV24-1 with TRBJ1-2, with 9 bases that match TRBD1. Germline V lookup: CDR1 KGHDR, CDR2 SFDVKD. V lost 4 bases, J lost 8 bases, and 10 bases stayed unmatched. The CDR3 loop spans 15 amino acids. The CDR3 region has the DNA TGTGCCACCAGTGACACTAGGGACAGGGTCTTAGGCTACACCTTC. Its protein is CATSDTRDRVLGYTF.

V gene TRBV6-1 combines with J gene TRBJ1-1, with D perhaps matching TRBD1 (5 bases). V was shortened by 3 bases and J by 4 bases, with 9 bases between the two germline ends. The CDR3 spans 13 residues. Germline loops: CDR1 MNHNS, CDR2 SASEGT. DNA for the CDR3: TGTGCCAGCAGTGACCAGGGAGCCACTGAAGCTTTCTTT. It specifies CASSDQGATEAFF.

The rearrangement uses TRBV6-5 and TRBJ2-3; D not resolved. The CDR3 has 14 amino acids. V lost 7 bases and J 0 bases, leaving 11 bases between the germline ends. Germline CDR1 reads MNHEY; CDR2 reads SVGAGI. The CDR3 nucleotides are TGTGCCAGCAACAGAGGAACTAGCACAGATACGCAGTATTTT. It specifies CASNRGTSTDTQYF.

This chain joins TRBV5-1 and TRBJ2-3; D not certain. The CDR3 sequence is 14 residues long. Per the germline V gene, CDR1 is SGHRS and CDR2 is YFSETQ. V shed 0 bases and J shed 0 bases, with 5 bases lying between them. The CDR3 here is CASSLGDSTDTQYF. DNA of the CDR3: TGCGCCAGCAGCTTGGGGGATAGCACAGATACGCAGTATTTT.

The table lists this clone with a count of one. The gene calls are TRBV2 and TRBJ2-2, with TRBD1 matching over 7 bases. The CDR3 sequence is 15 residues long. Germline-derived CDR1 and CDR2 are SNHLY and FYNNEI. V was clipped by 5 bases and J by 2 bases; unmatched bases: 5. As DNA, the CDR3 is TGTGCCAGCAGTCCCGGACAGGATAACACCGGGGAGCTGTTTTTT. Residues: CASSPGQDNTGELFF.

The chain employs TRBV24-1 and TRBJ2-7; 10 bases are shared with TRBD1. Trimming took 6 bases from V and 3 from J; bases not matched to a gene: 7. The CDR3 spans 15 residues. Germline lookup yields CDR1 KGHDR and CDR2 SFDVKD. CDR3 DNA: TGTGCCACCAGTCCGGGGGACAGGGGTATCTACGAGCAGTACTTC. This translates into CATSPGDRGIYEQYF.

This clone was detected only once. The V and J genes are TRBV7-6 and TRBJ1-3; D perhaps matches TRBD1 (6 bases). The V end was cut by 1 base, the J end by 2 bases, with 15 bases between. CDR3 length equals 17 residues. Germline CDR1 reads SGHVS; CDR2 reads FNYEAQ. Written as DNA, the CDR3 is TGTGCCAGCAGCTTAGAAGGGGGTCGAGGAGCTGGAAACACCATATATTTT. Protein: CASSLEGGRGAGNTIYF.

V and J are TRBV20-1 and TRBJ1-2; D is unclear. This CDR3 comprises 12 residues. The V gene's germline CDR1 is DFQATT and CDR2 SNEGSKA (reference sequence). V was trimmed by 3 bases and J by 9 bases, leaving 14 bases between them. The CDR3 here is CSASLGKGSYTF. CDR3 nucleotides: TGCAGTGCTAGTTTGGGGAAGGGAAGCTACACCTTC.

This clone was observed once. The chain carries TRBV5-1 and TRBJ2-7; perhaps TRBD2 as D (6 bases). V was cut by 3 bases and J by 0 bases, with 22 bases left in between. The germline V gene has CDR1 SGHRS and CDR2 YFSETQ. This CDR3 is 18 amino acids long. Written as DNA, the CDR3 is TGCGCCAGCAGCTCGGCCCATATGCGGAGGGGTATCTCCTACGAGCAGTACTTC. Translation gives CASSSAHMRRGISYEQYF.

The chain has TRBV5-1 and TRBJ2-1; a weak D match, TRBD1 (5 bases). In germline, CDR1 is SGHRS, CDR2 YFSETQ. The CDR3 runs 14 residues. The V end was cut by 4 bases, the J end by 5 bases, with 13 bases between. DNA of the CDR3: TGCGCCAGCAGCCCTACATCGACAGACAATGAGCAGTTCTTC. Its translation is CASSPTSTDNEQFF.

The rearrangement links TRBV7-2 to TRBJ1-2; D unclear. V shed 5 bases and J shed 5 bases, with 18 bases lying between them. This CDR3 spans 15 amino acids. The germline V gene has CDR1 SGHTA and CDR2 FQGNSA. The CDR3, as DNA: TGTGCCAGCAGCCACCCGGGTAGGGCCGTATATGGCTACACCTTC. It is translated as CASSHPGRAVYGYTF.

This chain connects TRBV2 to TRBJ2-7; the D gene could be TRBD1 or TRBD2 (5 bases each). CDR1 is SNHLY, CDR2 FYNNEI, per germline. This CDR3 is built from 13 residues. V lost 11 bases and J 4 bases, leaving 18 bases between the germline ends. In nucleotides, the CDR3 is TGTGCCGGAAGCCGGGACGGTGATTACGAGCAGTACTTC. Residues: CAGSRDGDYEQYF.

This rearrangement joins TRBV7-2 to TRBJ1-4; 9 bases match TRBD1. The V segment lost 5 bases and the J segment 14 bases; nucleotides outside the gene matches: 12. The CDR3 totals 14 residues. Germline loops: CDR1 SGHTA, CDR2 FQGNSA. CDR3 residues: CASSATLTGGRLFF. The CDR3 DNA is TGTGCCAGCAGCGCAACCTTGACAGGGGGAAGGCTGTTTTTT.

This clone was recorded once. The genes are TRBV19 and TRBJ2-3; 8 positions match TRBD1. The junction had 3 bases not matched to a gene; V was cut back by 3 bases and J by 4 bases. CDR1 is LNHDA, CDR2 SQIVND, per germline (reference sequence). The CDR3 has 14 residues. CDR3 nucleotide sequence: TGTGCCAGTAGTATTCAACAGGGGGCAGATACGCAGTATTTT. Residues: CASSIQQGADTQYF.

The chain is built from TRBV7-8 and TRBJ1-1, with 9 nucleotides matching TRBD1. Germline-derived CDR1 and CDR2 are SGHVS and FQNEAQ. The CDR3 consists of 14 residues. The J segment lost 4 bases and the V segment lost 1 base, leaving 1 base of the junction unmatched. The CDR3 DNA sequence: TGTGCCAGCAGCTTAGAGACAGGGGGCACTGAAGCTTTCTTT. It codes for CASSLETGGTEAFF. The full variable domain, its missing parts supplied by reference TRBV7-8 and TRBJ1-1, is GAGVSQSPRYKVAKRGQDVALRCDPISGHVSLFWYQQALGQGPEFLTYFQNEAQLDKSGLPSDRFFAERPEGSVSTLKIQRTQQEDSAVYLCASSLETGGTEAFFGQGTRLTVV.

This chain connects TRBV5-1 to TRBJ2-6; TRBD1 matches 7 bases. Germline CDR1 SGHRS, CDR2 YFSETQ. The CDR3 has 15 amino acids. Trimming removed 4 bases from V and 2 bases from J; junction bases left unmatched: 3. This CDR3 reads CASSTQGAGANVLTF. The CDR3 DNA reads as TGCGCCAGCAGCACGCAGGGGGCTGGGGCCAACGTCCTGACTTTC.

V is TRBV2 and J is TRBJ2-7; D possibly corresponds to TRBD2 (5 bases). The germline V gene has CDR1 SNHLY and CDR2 FYNNEI. This CDR3 region has 14 residues. V was trimmed by 6 bases and J by 5 bases, leaving 17 bases between them. CDR3 region: CASRAGVIEDEQYF. The CDR3, as DNA: TGTGCCAGCAGGGCCGGGGTTATCGAGGACGAGCAGTACTTC.

The chain recombines TRBV7-9 with TRBJ2-7, with 8 bases lining up with TRBD2. Unmatched junction bases numbered 3, after V lost 3 bases and J lost 2 bases. Germline V gives CDR1 SEHNR, CDR2 FQNEAQ (reference sequence). CDR3 length equals 14 residues. The CDR3 reads CASSFGGATYEQYF. In DNA, the CDR3 is TGTGCCAGCAGCTTCGGGGGGGCCACCTACGAGCAGTACTTC.

This clone was picked up one time. V gene TRBV13 combines with J gene TRBJ2-7, with D unresolved. Trimming removed 6 bases from V and 0 bases from J, with 6 bases in between. Germline V CDR1 and CDR2: PRHDT, FYEKMQ (reference sequence). CDR3 length: 12 amino acids. Written as DNA, the CDR3 is TGTGCCAGCAGGGGTTCCTCCTACGAGCAGTACTTC. It codes for CASRGSSYEQYF.

The chain employs TRBV12-5 and TRBJ1-2; TRBD1 matches 8 bases. The CDR3 runs 21 residues. V lost 1 base and J lost 3; bases outside the gene matches: 22. The germline CDR1 and CDR2 sequences are LGHNT and FRNRAP. The CDR3 nucleotides read TGTGCTAGTGGTTTGGGATCCGACAGGGGCCTCACTCAGGTCTGGGACTATGGCTACACCTTC. This codes for CASGLGSDRGLTQVWDYGYTF.

The chain couples TRBV3-1 (or the pseudogene TRBV3-2) to TRBJ2-5, with 9 nucleotides matching TRBD2. This CDR3 has 16 residues. The J segment lost 1 base and the V segment lost 4 bases, leaving 7 bases of the junction unmatched. CDR1 is LGHDT and CDR2 is YNNKEL in the germline V gene (reference sequence). CDR3 in DNA: TGTGCCAGCAGCCGGAACAGCGGGGGGCCCCAAGAGACCCAGTACTTC. It translates to CASSRNSGGPQETQYF.

This clone was detected once. The chain carries TRBV4-1 and TRBJ1-5; 7 nucleotides match TRBD1. V gave up 1 base and J gave up 3 bases; unmatched junction bases: 6. The CDR3 is made up of 16 amino acids. Germline lookup yields CDR1 MGHRA and CDR2 YSYEKL. CDR3 loop: CASSQGSGTVNQPQHF. The CDR3 DNA is TGCGCCAGCAGCCAAGGGAGCGGGACAGTCAATCAGCCCCAGCATTTT.

The rearrangement uses TRBV6-1 and TRBJ1-2; D uncertain. CDR3 length equals 12 residues. V lost 3 bases to trimming and J lost 1 base, with 3 bases between them. Per germline, CDR1 MNHNS and CDR2 SASEGT. CDR3 sequence reads: CASSDNNYGYTF. DNA of the CDR3: TGTGCCAGCAGTGACAATAACTATGGCTACACCTTC.

The gene calls are TRBV20-1 and TRBJ2-5; D perhaps matches TRBD1 (8 bases). CDR1 DFQATT and CDR2 SNEGSKA come from the germline V gene (reference sequence). V was trimmed by 3 bases and J by 5 bases, leaving 16 bases between them. The CDR3 runs 14 residues. CDR3 sequence reads: CSASPGQGGETQYF. DNA of the CDR3: TGCAGTGCTAGTCCCGGACAGGGAGGGGAGACCCAGTACTTC.

The J gene is TRBJ1-6, the V gene TRBV7-9; D remains ambiguous. Trimming cost V 2 bases and J 4 bases, with 15 bases left between them. This CDR3 has 17 amino acids. Germline V gene data show CDR1 as SEHNR and CDR2 as FQNEAQ (reference sequence). This chain's CDR3 is CASSLQVGQVYNSPLHF. CDR3 bases: TGTGCCAGCAGCTTACAGGTCGGGCAGGTTTATAATTCACCCCTCCACTTT.